Listed below are T cell receptor beta chains from one sample, sequenced in a study of identical twins. A single record per CDR3 protein comes from TCRdb applying MiXCR to the 5' RACE reads. The sample has about 430,000 distinct CDR3 sequences, about a fifth seen once. Sequencing input: naive T cells sorted from blood. Receptors originate from a man aged 50-59 years in good health. The conserved cysteine and the conserved F or W are not part of the CDR3 here.

>TRBV7-2
ASSVTSDPYNEQF
>TRBV29-1
SVVDSLAKNIQY
>TRBV4-1
ASSQEVTGPGNTIY
>TRBV15
ATSRDWTAMNSPLH
>TRBV2
ASSVQGVLYEQY
>TRBV7-9
ASSLVPGMGDTQY
>TRBV12-3/TRBV12-4
ASSLPRQAESSGNTIY
>TRBV18
ASSPVPRYNEQF
>TRBV28
ASSLMRGDTEAF
>TRBV20-1
SAEKPTGTPDNEQF
>TRBV20-1
SARDPFSGNTYNEQF
>TRBV20-1
SAITTFGLAGGPRDTQY
>TRBV6-2/TRBV6-3
ASSYSLAAYNEQF
>TRBV5-1
ASSLGQDNQPQH
>TRBV6-2/TRBV6-3
ASKSRISEQY
>TRBV29-1
SVAGNGYT
>TRBV18
ASSITGTETSSRLTDTQY
>TRBV11-2
ASSIRWSGRKRDEQY
>TRBV20-1
SARGLTAPSTDTQY
>TRBV20-1
SAPARGRINEQF
>TRBV20-1
SARNPFGGELF
>TRBV5-1
ASSLTASGTSYNEQF
>TRBV10-3
AIGTGQETQY
>TRBV5-1
ASSLDVNSPLH
>TRBV12-3/TRBV12-4
ASSLSGGRGDTQY
>TRBV28
ASSFRGSTYNEQF
>TRBV12-3/TRBV12-4
ASRGLAGVGYNEQF
>TRBV10-3
AISPGGQGFLYT
>TRBV2
ASRLGAQTGELF
>TRBV12-3/TRBV12-4
ASSLGAGGLDQPQH
>TRBV6-2/TRBV6-3
ASRPDRGEQF
>TRBV5-1
ASSSSVQETQY
>TRBV20-1
SARRDTYEQY
>TRBV20-1
SARDGRGGPNEQF
>TRBV5-5
ASSLRHSNTGELF
>TRBV27
ASSSYRVTEAF
>TRBV6-2/TRBV6-3
ASSPTQRTDTQY
>TRBV7-2
ASRMGQGKSGNTIY
>TRBV12-3/TRBV12-4
ASSLSVEQF
>TRBV13
ASSLDRGRNNSPLH
>TRBV7-2
ASSFDFGEQF
>TRBV5-1
ASSLDLPGSTEAF
>TRBV28
ASLGPLAGNEQY
>TRBV3-1
ASSQVQREQY
>TRBV5-1
ASSSRWGTDTQY
>TRBV20-1
SARDWEYEQY
>TRBV7-2
ASSQQIGGVNTGELF
>TRBV18
ASSPREDSPLH
>TRBV5-1
ASSFTLSYGYT
>TRBV7-8
ASSLDRQAGTGG
>TRBV6-2/TRBV6-3
ASTSGTGANNEQF
>TRBV7-9
ASSPAEETQY
>TRBV9
ASSVDQGAPPLEQY